This section outlines one TCR beta chain sequence together with its context. Trimming cost V 5 bases and J 3 bases, with 10 bases left between them. The germline gives CDR1 MNHEY, CDR2 SMNVEV (reference sequence). The CDR3 loop spans 13 amino acids. Selected positively for CCR7 and CD45RO-negative, naive CD8 cells excluded terminally differentiated effector memory CD45RA+ cells. The data originate from a study of shared clonotypes between healthy human individuals. Repertoires were generated with immunoSEQ multiplex PCR, while TCRdb's copy carries only in-frame clones and drops some. This sample yields about 800,000 clones, of which 95% to 97% are seen a single time; less than 0.3% belongs to the top ten.

The V call is TRBV27, the J call TRBJ2-5; D is uncertain. Sequenced: naive CD8+ T cells sorted from blood. The receptor comes from a man aged 25 to 40 in good health. The CDR3 here is CASSLSWKETQYF. The CDR3 DNA reads as TGTGCCAGCAGTCTAAGCTGGAAAGAGACCCAGTACTTC.